A selection of T cell receptor beta chains follows, all from one sample in a study of cytomegalovirus exposure and HLA in healthy donors. Sequencing was performed with immunoSEQ multiplex PCR; in TCRdb, only in-frame clones are kept and a portion is missing. The data show 75,000 to 90,000 clones, over 60% seen once. The sequencing input was PBMCs. The origin of the receptors is a man aged 35 to 55 in good health and CMV-seronegative. Each CDR3 is given with its conserved first and last residue. A D gene is named only where the DNA matches it firmly. Size is stated for part of the rows, as once, few or many counts, or as a class when the clone is expanded.

clone size,J gene,D gene,V gene,CDR3 protein,CDR3 DNA
.,TRBJ1-1,.,TRBV9,CASSYQVNTEAFF,TGTGCCAGCAGCTACCAGGTGAACACTGAAGCTTTCTTT
once,TRBJ2-5,.,TRBV6-6,CASTETRNQETQYF,TGTGCCAGCACAGAGACTAGGAACCAAGAGACCCAGTACTTC
.,TRBJ1-5,TRBD1,TRBV27,CASKTGGKPQHF,TGTGCCAGCAAAACAGGGGGGAAGCCCCAGCATTTT
.,TRBJ1-5,TRBD1,TRBV30,CAWSQTSGTGGNQPQHF,TGTGCCTGGAGTCAAACTTCCGGGACAGGGGGCAATCAGCCCCAGCATTTT
few,TRBJ1-1,.,TRBV5-1,CASRGSNTEAFF,TGCGCCAGCCGAGGGTCGAACACTGAAGCTTTCTTT
once,TRBJ1-2,TRBD1,TRBV7-8,CASSLDGQGYGYTF,TGTGCCAGCAGCTTAGATGGACAGGGCTATGGCTACACCTTC
few,TRBJ2-5,.,TRBV6-5,CASSSGLSTGEQYF,TGTGCCAGCAGTTCTGGGTTGTCGACCGGAGAGCAGTACTTC
.,TRBJ1-6,.,TRBV30,CASTPGTTSPLHF,TGTGCCTCGACGCCCGGGACTACCTCACCCCTCCACTTT
.,TRBJ2-1,TRBD2,TRBV19,CASSRTSGIGYNEQFF,TGTGCCAGTAGTAGGACTAGCGGGATAGGCTACAATGAGCAGTTCTTC
.,TRBJ1-5,.,TRBV7-9,CASSSEDWPQHF,TGTGCCAGCAGCTCCGAGGATTGGCCCCAGCATTTT
.,TRBJ2-1,.,TRBV18,CASSRKTRGQYNEQFF,TGTGCCAGCTCACGAAAGACCAGGGGTCAATACAATGAGCAGTTCTTC
.,TRBJ2-3,.,TRBV10-3,CAISGPQGSDTQYF,TGTGCCATCAGTGGGCCTCAGGGGTCAGATACGCAGTATTTT
.,TRBJ1-5,.,TRBV7-2,CASSRDSSNQPQHF,TGTGCCAGCAGCCGCGACTCTAGCAATCAGCCCCAGCATTTT
.,TRBJ1-1,.,TRBV18,CASRPQGGNTEAFF,TGTGCCAGCCGACCCCAGGGTGGGAACACTGAAGCTTTCTTT
.,TRBJ2-5,TRBD2,TRBV29-1,CSVQRDFGETQYF,TGCAGCGTTCAGCGGGATTTTGGAGAGACCCAGTACTTC
.,TRBJ2-5,TRBD2,TRBV18,CASSPQPGLAGRPRETQYF,TGTGCCAGCTCACCTCAACCGGGACTAGCGGGACGGCCAAGGGAGACCCAGTACTTC
once,TRBJ2-2,TRBD2,TRBV30,CARGGGELFF,TGTGCCCGGGGGGGCGGGGAGCTGTTTTTT